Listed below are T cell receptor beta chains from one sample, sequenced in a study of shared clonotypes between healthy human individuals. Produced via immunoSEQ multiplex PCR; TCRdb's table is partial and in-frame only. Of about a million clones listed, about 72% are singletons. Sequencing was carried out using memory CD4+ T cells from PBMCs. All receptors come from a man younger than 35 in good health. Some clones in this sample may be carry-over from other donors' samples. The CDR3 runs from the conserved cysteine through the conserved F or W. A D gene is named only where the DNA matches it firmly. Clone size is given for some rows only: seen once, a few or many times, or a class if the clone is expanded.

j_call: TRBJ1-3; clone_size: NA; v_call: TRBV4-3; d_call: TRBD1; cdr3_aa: CASSQDWDRVFNSGNTIYF; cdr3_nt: TGCGCCAGCAGCCAAGATTGGGACAGGGTATTCAACTCTGGAAACACCATATATTTT
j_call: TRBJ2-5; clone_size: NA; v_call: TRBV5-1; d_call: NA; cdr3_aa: CASSLVMQETQYF; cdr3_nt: TGCGCCAGCAGCTTGGTTATGCAAGAGACCCAGTACTTC
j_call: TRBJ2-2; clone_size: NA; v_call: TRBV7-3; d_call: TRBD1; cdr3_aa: CASSSGTAKNTGELFF; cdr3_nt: TGTGCCAGCAGCTCCGGGACAGCTAAAAACACCGGGGAGCTGTTTTTT
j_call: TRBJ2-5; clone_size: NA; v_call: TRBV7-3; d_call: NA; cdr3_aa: CASSLGGLETQYF; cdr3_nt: TGTGCCAGCAGCTTAGGGGGGCTGGAGACCCAGTACTTC
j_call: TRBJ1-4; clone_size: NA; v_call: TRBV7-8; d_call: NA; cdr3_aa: CASSNRDGSWRKLFF; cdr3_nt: TGTGCCAGCAGCAACCGGGACGGGAGCTGGCGGAAACTGTTTTTT
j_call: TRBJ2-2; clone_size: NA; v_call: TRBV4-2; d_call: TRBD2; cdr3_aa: CASSPNRGSGSRTGELFF; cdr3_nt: TGTGCCAGCAGCCCGAACCGAGGTAGCGGGAGTCGAACCGGGGAGCTGTTTTTT
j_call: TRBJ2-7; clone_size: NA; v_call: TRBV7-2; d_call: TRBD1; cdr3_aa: CASSWNRGYEQYF; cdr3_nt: TGTGCCAGCAGCTGGAACAGGGGATACGAGCAGTACTTC
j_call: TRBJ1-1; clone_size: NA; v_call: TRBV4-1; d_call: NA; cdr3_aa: CASSQGPLMNTEAFF; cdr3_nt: TGCGCCAGCAGCCAAGGGCCTCTCATGAACACTGAAGCTTTCTTT
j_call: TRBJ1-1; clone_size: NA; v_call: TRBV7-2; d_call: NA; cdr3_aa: CASSPRRDAEAFF; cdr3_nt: TGTGCCAGCAGCCCTCGGCGTGATGCTGAAGCTTTCTTT
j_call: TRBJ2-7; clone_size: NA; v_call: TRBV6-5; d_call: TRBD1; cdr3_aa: CASPPTGQGAYEQYF; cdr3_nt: TGTGCCAGCCCCCCGACGGGACAGGGGGCCTACGAGCAGTACTTC
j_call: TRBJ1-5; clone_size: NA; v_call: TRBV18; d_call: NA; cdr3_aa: CASSPPRRGGNQPQHF; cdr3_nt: TGTGCCAGCTCCCCCCCCCGCAGGGGCGGCAATCAGCCCCAGCATTTT
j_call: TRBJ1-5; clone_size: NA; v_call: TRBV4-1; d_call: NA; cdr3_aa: CASSQGVAGGGADTQHF; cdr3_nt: TGCGCCAGCAGCCAAGGAGTTGCGGGAGGGGGGGCAGATACGCAGCATTTT
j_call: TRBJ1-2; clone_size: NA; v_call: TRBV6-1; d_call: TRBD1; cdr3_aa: CASSEAGTGIYGYTF; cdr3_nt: TGTGCCAGCAGTGAGGCCGGGACAGGGATCTATGGCTACACCTTC
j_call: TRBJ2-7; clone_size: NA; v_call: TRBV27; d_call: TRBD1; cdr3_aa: CASSLRGGEYEQYF; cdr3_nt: TGTGCCAGCAGTTTGAGAGGGGGCGAGTACGAGCAGTACTTC
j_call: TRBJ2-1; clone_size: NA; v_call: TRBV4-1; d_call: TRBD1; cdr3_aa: CASSHPPWDSRQFF; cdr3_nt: TGCGCCAGCAGCCACCCCCCCTGGGACAGTCGGCAGTTCTTC
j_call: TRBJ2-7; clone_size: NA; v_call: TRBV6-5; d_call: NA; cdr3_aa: CASRKLEALYEQYF; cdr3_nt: TGTGCCAGCAGGAAGCTTGAGGCACTCTACGAGCAGTACTTC
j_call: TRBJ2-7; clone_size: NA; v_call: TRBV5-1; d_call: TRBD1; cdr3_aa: CASAKIDREFNEQYF; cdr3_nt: TGCGCCAGCGCAAAAATAGACAGGGAGTTCAACGAGCAGTACTTC
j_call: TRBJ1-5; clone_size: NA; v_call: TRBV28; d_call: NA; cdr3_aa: CASSLEGSQPQHF; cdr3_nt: TGTGCCAGCAGTTTAGAGGGGAGCCAGCCCCAGCATTTT
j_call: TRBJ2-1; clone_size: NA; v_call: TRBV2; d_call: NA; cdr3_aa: CASSPAGNEQFF; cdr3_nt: TGTGCCAGCAGTCCGGCAGGGAATGAGCAGTTCTTC
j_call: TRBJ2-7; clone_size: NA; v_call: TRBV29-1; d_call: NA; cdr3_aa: CSVARGAYEQYF; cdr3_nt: TGCAGCGTTGCCAGGGGCGCCTACGAGCAGTACTTC
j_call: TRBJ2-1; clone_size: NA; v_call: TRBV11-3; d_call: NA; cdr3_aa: CASSLRGEQFF; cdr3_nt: TGTGCCAGCAGCTTACGTGGTGAGCAGTTCTTC
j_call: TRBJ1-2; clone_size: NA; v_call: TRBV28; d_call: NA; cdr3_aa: CASSFIGAYGYTF; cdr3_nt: TGTGCCAGCAGTTTTATAGGGGCCTATGGCTACACCTTC
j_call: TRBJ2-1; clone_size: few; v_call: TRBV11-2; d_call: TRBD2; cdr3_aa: CASSLIGRGRATPAGGQFF; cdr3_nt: TGTGCCAGCAGCTTAATTGGGCGCGGGAGGGCCACACCCGCAGGGGGGCAGTTCTTC
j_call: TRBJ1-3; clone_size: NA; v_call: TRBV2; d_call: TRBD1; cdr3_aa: CASSLIRQGASGNTIYF; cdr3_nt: TGTGCCAGCAGCCTGATAAGACAGGGGGCATCTGGAAACACCATATATTTT
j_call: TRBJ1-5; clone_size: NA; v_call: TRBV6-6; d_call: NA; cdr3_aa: CASSSQGLDYQPQHF; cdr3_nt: TGTGCCAGCAGTTCCCAGGGACTGGATTATCAGCCCCAGCATTTT
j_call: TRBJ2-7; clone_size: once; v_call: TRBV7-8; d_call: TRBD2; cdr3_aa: CASSLVRQRGSYEQYF; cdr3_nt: TGTGCCAGCAGCTTAGTCCGGCAGCGGGGCTCCTACGAGCAGTACTTC
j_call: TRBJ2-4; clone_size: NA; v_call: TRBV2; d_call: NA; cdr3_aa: CASSEWPGTRNIQYF; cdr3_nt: TGTGCCAGCAGTGAATGGCCAGGGACGAGAAACATTCAGTACTTC
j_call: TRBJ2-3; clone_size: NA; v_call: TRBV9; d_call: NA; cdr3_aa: CASSVVGDWKGTQYF; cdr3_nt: TGTGCCAGCAGCGTAGTCGGGGACTGGAAGGGTACGCAGTATTTT
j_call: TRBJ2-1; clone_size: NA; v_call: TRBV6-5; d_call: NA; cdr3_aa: CASSYSKGGRGFF; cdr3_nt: TGTGCCAGCAGTTACTCGAAGGGGGGGCGAGGGTTCTTC
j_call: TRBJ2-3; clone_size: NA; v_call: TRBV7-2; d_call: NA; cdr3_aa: CASSFVGTSTDTQYF; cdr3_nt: TGTGCCAGCAGCTTTGTAGGGACTAGCACAGATACGCAGTATTTT
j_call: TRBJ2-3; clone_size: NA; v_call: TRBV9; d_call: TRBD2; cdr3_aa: CASSVGGRASVDTQYF; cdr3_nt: TGTGCCAGCAGCGTGGGCGGGAGGGCCTCGGTAGATACGCAGTATTTT
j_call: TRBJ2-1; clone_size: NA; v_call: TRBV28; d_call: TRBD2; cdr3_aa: CASSLGGSSYNEQFF; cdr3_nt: TGTGCCAGCAGTTTAGGCGGGAGCTCCTACAATGAGCAGTTCTTC
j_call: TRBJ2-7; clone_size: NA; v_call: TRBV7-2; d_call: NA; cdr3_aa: CASSLDAGIYEQYF; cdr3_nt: TGTGCCAGCAGCTTGGACGCGGGAATATACGAGCAGTACTTC
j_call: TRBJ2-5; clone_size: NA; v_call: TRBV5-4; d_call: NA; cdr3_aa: CASSGSLQETQYF; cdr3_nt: TGTGCCAGCAGCGGGAGCCTCCAAGAGACCCAGTACTTC
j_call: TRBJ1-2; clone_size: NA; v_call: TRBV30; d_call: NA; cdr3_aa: CAWRRGESYGYTF; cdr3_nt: TGTGCCTGGAGACGGGGGGAGTCTTATGGCTACACCTTC
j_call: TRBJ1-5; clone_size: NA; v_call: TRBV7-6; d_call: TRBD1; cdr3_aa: CASSPDRGGLGQPQHF; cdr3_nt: TGTGCCAGCAGCCCAGACAGGGGTGGGTTGGGACAGCCCCAGCATTTT
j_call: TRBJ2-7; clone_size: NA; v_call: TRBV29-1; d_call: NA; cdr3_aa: CSVEGQGGRNEQYF; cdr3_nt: TGCAGCGTCGAAGGGCAGGGTGGGCGTAACGAGCAGTACTTC
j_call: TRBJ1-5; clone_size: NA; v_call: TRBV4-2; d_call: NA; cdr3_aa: CASSQGVYQPQHF; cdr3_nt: TGTGCCAGCAGCCAAGGTGTATATCAGCCCCAGCATTTT
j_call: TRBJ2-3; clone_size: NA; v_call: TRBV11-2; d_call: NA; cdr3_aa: CASSLDRSGTQYF; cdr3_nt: TGTGCCAGCAGCTTAGATAGGTCCGGTACGCAGTATTTT
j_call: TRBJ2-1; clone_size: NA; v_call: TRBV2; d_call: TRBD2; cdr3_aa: CASSGVVGGGYNEQFF; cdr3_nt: TGTGCCAGCAGTGGGGTTGTGGGCGGGGGGTACAATGAGCAGTTCTTC
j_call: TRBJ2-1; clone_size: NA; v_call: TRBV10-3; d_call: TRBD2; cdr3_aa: CAISVAGTYNEQFF; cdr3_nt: TGTGCCATCAGTGTAGCGGGGACGTACAATGAGCAGTTCTTC
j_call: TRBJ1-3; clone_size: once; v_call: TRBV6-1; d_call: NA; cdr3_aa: CASRPRGSSTIYF; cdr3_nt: TGTGCCAGCAGGCCCAGGGGATCAAGCACCATATATTTT
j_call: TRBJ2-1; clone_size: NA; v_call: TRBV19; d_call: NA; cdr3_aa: CASSIPRPMSVRDEQFF; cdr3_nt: TGTGCCAGTAGTATCCCACGTCCGATGAGCGTGAGGGATGAGCAGTTCTTC
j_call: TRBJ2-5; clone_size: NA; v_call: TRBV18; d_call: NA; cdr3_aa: CASSAASGWGETQYF; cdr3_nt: TGTGCCAGCTCAGCCGCTTCAGGTTGGGGGGAGACCCAGTACTTC
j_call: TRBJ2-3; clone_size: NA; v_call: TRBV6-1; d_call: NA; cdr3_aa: CASTGTDTQYF; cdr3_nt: TGTGCCAGCACCGGCACAGATACGCAGTATTTT
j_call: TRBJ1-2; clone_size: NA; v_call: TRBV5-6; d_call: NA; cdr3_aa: CASSLAVSGYTF; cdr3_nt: TGTGCCAGCAGCTTAGCAGTCTCTGGCTACACCTTC
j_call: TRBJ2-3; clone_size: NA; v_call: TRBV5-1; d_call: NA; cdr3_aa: CASSLFGDDWYF; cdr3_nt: TGCGCCAGCAGCTTGTTCGGGGACGACTGGTATTTT
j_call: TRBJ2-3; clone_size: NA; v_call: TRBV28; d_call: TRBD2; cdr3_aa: CASSLLGTSGGGDTQYF; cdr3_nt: TGTGCCAGCAGTTTACTCGGGACTAGCGGGGGAGGAGATACGCAGTATTTT
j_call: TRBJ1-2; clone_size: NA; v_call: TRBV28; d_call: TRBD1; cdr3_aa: CASSKQGARGYTF; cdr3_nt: TGTGCCAGCTCGAAACAGGGGGCGCGTGGCTACACCTTC
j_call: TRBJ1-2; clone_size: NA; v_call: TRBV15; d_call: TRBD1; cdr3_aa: CATSRGTDPNYGYTF; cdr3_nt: TGTGCCACCAGCAGGGGGACAGACCCTAACTATGGCTACACCTTC
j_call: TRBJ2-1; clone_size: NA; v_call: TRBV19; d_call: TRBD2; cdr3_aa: CASSIVASGNNEQFF; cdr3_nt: TGTGCCAGTAGTATAGTGGCTAGCGGAAACAATGAGCAGTTCTTC
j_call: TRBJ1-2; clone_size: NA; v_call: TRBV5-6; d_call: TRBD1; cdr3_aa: CASSPDRGRHSSGYTF; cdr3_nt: TGTGCCAGCAGCCCGGACAGGGGGCGCCATTCTAGTGGCTACACCTTC
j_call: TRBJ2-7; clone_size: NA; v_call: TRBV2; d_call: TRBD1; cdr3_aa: CASRSDRGHSYEQYF; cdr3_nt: TGTGCCAGCAGATCCGACAGGGGGCACAGCTACGAGCAGTACTTC
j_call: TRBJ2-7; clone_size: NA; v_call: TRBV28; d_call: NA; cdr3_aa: CASSPLWAVEQYF; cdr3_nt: TGTGCCAGCAGCCCATTGTGGGCAGTAGAGCAGTACTTC
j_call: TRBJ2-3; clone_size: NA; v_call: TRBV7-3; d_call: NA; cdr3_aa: CASSPSNRITDTQYF; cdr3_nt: TGTGCCAGCAGCCCCAGTAACAGAATCACAGATACGCAGTATTTT